This TCR beta chain was identified during a study of identical twins. Notes on the study in general: Twins' excess sharing was less marked for out-of-frame beta sequences.

Template switching added a universal primer site, and cDNA bore unique molecular identifiers. Each CDR3 protein gets one entry after TCRdb re-called the 5' RACE reads with MiXCR. The repertoire holds 500,000 to 550,000 distinct CDR3 sequences, with 20% to 25% as singletons. The CDR3 is made up of 15 amino acids. V trimming: 0 bases; J trimming: 12 bases; junction bases outside the gene matches: 10. Germline assignment: CDR1 MGHDK and CDR2 SYGVNS. Only a few counts were recorded for this clonotype. Its antigen is currently unknown. The sample was also linked to a second study, of T cells expressing NK-cell markers. That source notes: The authors sequenced eight donors, of whom seven were HCMV-seropositive and one was seronegative.

Sample: CD4+ T cells sorted from blood. The genes are TRBV25-1 and TRBJ2-1; the match to TRBD2 covers 8 bases. This TCR was recovered from a woman in her late teens or twenties in good health. The CDR3 sequence is CASSEYSLAGLSQFF. CDR3 sequence (DNA): TGTGCCAGCAGTGAATATAGCCTAGCGGGTCTTTCGCAGTTCTTC.